This is a list of T cell receptor beta chains from one sample in a study of lymphopenia after photon versus proton radiotherapy. Clones were read by immunoSEQ multiplex PCR, and TCRdb kept only the in-frame ones, dropping some. The table has tens of thousands of clones, roughly 92% seen once. Source: peripheral blood, taken from a patient treated with photon-based radiotherapy. These receptors all stem from a man in his sixties with cholangiocarcinoma. CDR3s include the opening cysteine and the closing phenylalanine or tryptophan. The D gene is left open where the match is weak. Size tells how often a clone was seen (once, few, many) or the class of an expanded clone, and some rows leave it out.

d_call: TRBD2
v_call: TRBV7-6
j_call: TRBJ2-1
clone_size: NA
cdr3_nt: TGTGCCAGCAGCTTAGATGGTAGGACTAGCTGGGAGCAGTTCTTC
cdr3_aa: CASSLDGRTSWEQFF

d_call: NA
v_call: TRBV5-4
j_call: TRBJ2-3
clone_size: NA
cdr3_nt: TGTGCCAGCAGCTCCGCAGAGGTTAGCACAGATACGCAGTATTTT
cdr3_aa: CASSSAEVSTDTQYF

d_call: NA
v_call: TRBV7-3
j_call: TRBJ2-3
clone_size: NA
cdr3_nt: TGTGCCAGCAGCTTAAATCCGGGTTGGCAGGGAAGCACAGATACGCAGTATTTT
cdr3_aa: CASSLNPGWQGSTDTQYF

d_call: TRBD1
v_call: TRBV6-6
j_call: TRBJ1-5
clone_size: NA
cdr3_nt: TGTGCCAGCAGTTACCACAGGGGAGATCAGCCCCAGCATTTT
cdr3_aa: CASSYHRGDQPQHF

d_call: NA
v_call: TRBV12-5
j_call: TRBJ2-1
clone_size: NA
cdr3_nt: TGTGCTAGTGGTTTGTCCGTACATCGCTCCTACAATGAGCAGTTCTTC
cdr3_aa: CASGLSVHRSYNEQFF

d_call: NA
v_call: TRBV14
j_call: TRBJ1-3
clone_size: NA
cdr3_nt: TGTGCCAGCAGCCTCGGTGGAAACACCATATATTTT
cdr3_aa: CASSLGGNTIYF

d_call: TRBD1
v_call: TRBV2
j_call: TRBJ2-6
clone_size: NA
cdr3_nt: TGTGCCGAACGGACAGGGGCTGGGGCCAACGTCCTGACTTTC
cdr3_aa: CAERTGAGANVLTF

d_call: TRBD2
v_call: TRBV7-9
j_call: TRBJ2-2
clone_size: few
cdr3_nt: TGTGCCAGCGAGAAACCGGGACTAGCGGGAGCGGGGAACACCGGGGAGCTGTTTTTT
cdr3_aa: CASEKPGLAGAGNTGELFF

d_call: NA
v_call: TRBV6-5
j_call: TRBJ1-2
clone_size: NA
cdr3_nt: TGTGCCAGCAGTTACTCGGCCGCAAATAACTATGGCTACACCTTC
cdr3_aa: CASSYSAANNYGYTF

d_call: TRBD2
v_call: TRBV4-1
j_call: TRBJ2-1
clone_size: NA
cdr3_nt: TGCGCCAGCAGCCAAGCCGGGACTAGCTCCTACAATGAGCAGTTCTTC
cdr3_aa: CASSQAGTSSYNEQFF

d_call: TRBD1
v_call: TRBV15
j_call: TRBJ1-2
clone_size: NA
cdr3_nt: TGTGCCACCAGCTCCCGCCGACAGGGGGCTGGCTACACCTTC
cdr3_aa: CATSSRRQGAGYTF